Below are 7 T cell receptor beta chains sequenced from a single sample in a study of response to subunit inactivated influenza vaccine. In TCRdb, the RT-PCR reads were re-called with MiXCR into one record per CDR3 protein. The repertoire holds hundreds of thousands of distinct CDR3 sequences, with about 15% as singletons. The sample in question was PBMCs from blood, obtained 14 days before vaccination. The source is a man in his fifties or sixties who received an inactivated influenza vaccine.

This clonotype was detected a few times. CDR3 sequence: CASSLVGGATTGELFF. The CDR3 DNA reads TGTGCCAGCAGCTTAGTTGGGGGGGCGACCACCGGGGAGCTGTTTTTT. The rearrangement joins TRBV7-2 to TRBJ2-2; weak D call: TRBD2 (7 bases). This CDR3 comprises 16 residues. With 1 base removed from V and 4 bases from J, the gap between germline ends came to 13 bases. Germline V gives CDR1 SGHTA, CDR2 FQGNSA.

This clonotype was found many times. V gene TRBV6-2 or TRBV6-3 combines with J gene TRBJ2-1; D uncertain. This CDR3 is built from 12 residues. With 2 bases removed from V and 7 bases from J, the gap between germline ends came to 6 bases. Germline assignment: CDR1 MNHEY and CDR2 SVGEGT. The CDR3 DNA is TGTGCCAGCAGTTACAGGGTAAATGAGCAGTTCTTC. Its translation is CASSYRVNEQFF.

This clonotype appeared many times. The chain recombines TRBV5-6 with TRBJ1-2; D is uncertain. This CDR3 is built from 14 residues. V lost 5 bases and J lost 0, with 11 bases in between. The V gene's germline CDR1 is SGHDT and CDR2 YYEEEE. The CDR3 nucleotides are TGTGCCAGCAGTTCTGACACCGCTAACTATGGCTACACCTTC. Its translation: CASSSDTANYGYTF.

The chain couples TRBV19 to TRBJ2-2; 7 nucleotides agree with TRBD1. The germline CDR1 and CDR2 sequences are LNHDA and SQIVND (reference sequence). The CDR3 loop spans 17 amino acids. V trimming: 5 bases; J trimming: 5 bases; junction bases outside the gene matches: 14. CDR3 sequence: CASSGPAGGPMTGELFF. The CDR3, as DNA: TGTGCCAGTAGTGGGCCGGCAGGGGGTCCCATGACCGGGGAGCTGTTTTTT.

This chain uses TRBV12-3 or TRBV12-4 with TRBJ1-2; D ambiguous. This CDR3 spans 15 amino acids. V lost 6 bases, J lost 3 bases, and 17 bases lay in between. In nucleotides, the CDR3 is TGTGCCAGCAGACCTATAGTAGAAGCGGACTATGGCTACACCTTC. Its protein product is CASRPIVEADYGYTF.

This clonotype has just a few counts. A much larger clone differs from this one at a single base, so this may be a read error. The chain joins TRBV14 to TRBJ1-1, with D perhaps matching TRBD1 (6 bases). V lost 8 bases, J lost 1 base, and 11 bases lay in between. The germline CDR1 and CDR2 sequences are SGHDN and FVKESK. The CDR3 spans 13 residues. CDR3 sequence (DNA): TGTGCCAGCTCAGCGGGACAGAACACTGAAGCTTTCTTT. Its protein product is CASSAGQNTEAFF.

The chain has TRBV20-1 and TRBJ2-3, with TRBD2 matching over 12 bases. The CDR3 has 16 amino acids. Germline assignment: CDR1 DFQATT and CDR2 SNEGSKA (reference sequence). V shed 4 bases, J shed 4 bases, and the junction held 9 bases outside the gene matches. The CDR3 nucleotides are TGCAGTGCTATCCTTCCGACTAGCGGGAGTCCAGATACGCAGTATTTT. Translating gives CSAILPTSGSPDTQYF.